This T cell receptor (beta chain) is from a study of CD8+ T cells in alopecia areata. Study-level background: Severity was scored as percentage of affected scalp area in treated patients. Whole-study results and caveats: The link between baseline CD8+ expansion and response remains uncertain with one nonresponder.

A note on this clone: Its antigen is currently unknown.

Germline V gene lookup returns CDR1 GTSNPN and CDR2 SVGIG (reference sequence). The V gene lost 2 bases and the J gene lost 5 bases, with 16 bases spanning the gap. CDR3 length: 14 residues. Documented treatment: oral pan-JAK inhibitor, 5-10 mg twice daily. Sorting of PBMCs yielded the CD4+ and CD8+ T cells. Extracted RNA was reverse transcribed, and the resulting cDNA served as sequencing template. Clones were read by immunoSEQ multiplex PCR, and TCRdb kept only the in-frame ones, dropping some. Among around 300,000 clones listed, around 64% were seen once. Sequencing used CD4+ T cells sorted from blood, obtained around week 54, from a patient treated with tofacitinib. This receptor was obtained from a human donor with alopecia areata. This rearrangement joins TRBV30 to TRBJ2-7; D uncertain. CDR3: CAWSPAVTLHEQYF. The CDR3 DNA reads as TGTGCCTGGAGTCCGGCTGTAACCCTCCACGAGCAGTACTTC.